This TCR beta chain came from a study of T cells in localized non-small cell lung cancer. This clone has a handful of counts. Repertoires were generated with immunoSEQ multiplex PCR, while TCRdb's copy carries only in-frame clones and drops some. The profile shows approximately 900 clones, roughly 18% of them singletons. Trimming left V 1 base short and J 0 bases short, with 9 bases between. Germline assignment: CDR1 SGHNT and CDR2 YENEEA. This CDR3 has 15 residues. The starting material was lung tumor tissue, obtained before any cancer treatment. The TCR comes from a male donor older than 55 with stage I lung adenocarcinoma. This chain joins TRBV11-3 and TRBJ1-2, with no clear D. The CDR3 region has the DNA TGTGCCAGCAGCTTAGGACTGGGAGCTAACTATGGCTACACCTTC. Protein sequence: CASSLGLGANYGYTF.